This is a list of T cell receptor beta chains from one sample in a study of T cells after yellow fever vaccination. TCRdb re-derived calls from the 5' RACE reads in MiXCR, one entry per CDR3 protein. This sample carries 550,000 to 750,000 distinct CDR3 sequences, about 13% of them seen once, and the ten largest clones take over 11%. The sample was PBMCs, taken on the day of the yellow fever booster vaccination. Receptors originate from a man aged 25-45 years who received the YFV17D yellow fever vaccine. Each CDR3 is given with its conserved first and last residue. D genes are given only for firm matches. Clone size is stated in some rows and not others, as once, few, many or a class when expanded.

d_call: .
j_call: TRBJ1-3
clone_size: few
v_call: TRBV10-3
cdr3_aa: CAIRAPSGNTIYF
cdr3_nt: TGTGCCATCAGAGCACCCTCCGGAAACACCATATATTTT

d_call: .
j_call: TRBJ2-7
clone_size: .
v_call: TRBV5-4
cdr3_aa: CASSFSGTSYEQYF
cdr3_nt: TGTGCCAGCAGCTTTAGTGGGACCTCCTACGAGCAGTACTTC

d_call: .
j_call: TRBJ2-1
clone_size: .
v_call: TRBV6-5
cdr3_aa: CASSYSVGVENEQFF
cdr3_nt: TGTGCCAGCAGTTACTCAGTGGGGGTAGAAAATGAGCAGTTCTTC

d_call: .
j_call: TRBJ2-7
clone_size: .
v_call: TRBV20-1
cdr3_aa: CSASVGNYEQYF
cdr3_nt: TGCAGTGCTAGCGTCGGGAACTACGAGCAGTACTTC

d_call: .
j_call: TRBJ2-5
clone_size: few
v_call: TRBV20-1
cdr3_aa: CSARPRTARETQYF
cdr3_nt: TGCAGTGCTAGACCCCGGACAGCCCGAGAGACCCAGTACTTC

d_call: .
j_call: TRBJ2-4
clone_size: .
v_call: TRBV7-2
cdr3_aa: CASSLDFGIQYF
cdr3_nt: TGTGCCAGCAGCTTAGATTTCGGCATTCAGTACTTC

d_call: .
j_call: TRBJ2-1
clone_size: many
v_call: TRBV12-5
cdr3_aa: CASGLAGKQPFF
cdr3_nt: TGTGCTAGTGGTTTGGCCGGGAAACAGCCGTTCTTC

d_call: .
j_call: TRBJ1-1
clone_size: .
v_call: TRBV3-1
cdr3_aa: CASSQDRAMNTEAFF
cdr3_nt: TGTGCCAGCAGCCAAGATCGAGCCATGAACACTGAAGCTTTCTTT

d_call: .
j_call: TRBJ2-6
clone_size: .
v_call: TRBV12-3/TRBV12-4
cdr3_aa: CASRRWTVWSGANVLTF
cdr3_nt: TGTGCCAGCAGAAGGTGGACGGTGTGGTCCGGGGCCAACGTCCTGACTTTC

d_call: .
j_call: TRBJ2-1
clone_size: many
v_call: TRBV7-2
cdr3_aa: CASSLAWNEQFF
cdr3_nt: TGTGCCAGCAGCTTAGCGTGGAATGAGCAGTTCTTC

d_call: .
j_call: TRBJ2-2
clone_size: .
v_call: TRBV3-1
cdr3_aa: CASSPVVLSTGELFF
cdr3_nt: TGTGCCAGCAGTCCGGTGGTACTGTCCACCGGGGAGCTGTTTTTT

d_call: TRBD2
j_call: TRBJ2-1
clone_size: .
v_call: TRBV28
cdr3_aa: CASSLFRGTSAEQFF
cdr3_nt: TGTGCCAGCAGTTTATTTCGCGGGACTAGCGCGGAGCAGTTCTTC

d_call: .
j_call: TRBJ2-3
clone_size: many
v_call: TRBV9
cdr3_aa: CASSAVALGDTQYF
cdr3_nt: TGTGCCAGCAGCGCCGTAGCCCTGGGAGATACGCAGTATTTT

d_call: .
j_call: TRBJ2-5
clone_size: few
v_call: TRBV5-1
cdr3_aa: CASRRQDQETQYF
cdr3_nt: TGCGCCAGCAGACGACAAGATCAAGAGACCCAGTACTTC

d_call: .
j_call: TRBJ2-7
clone_size: few
v_call: TRBV27
cdr3_aa: CATRGAHYEQYF
cdr3_nt: TGTGCCACCAGAGGGGCTCACTACGAGCAGTACTTC

d_call: .
j_call: TRBJ2-1
clone_size: .
v_call: TRBV5-6
cdr3_aa: CASSSQRASYNEQFF
cdr3_nt: TGTGCCAGCAGCTCACAGCGGGCCTCCTACAATGAGCAGTTCTTC

d_call: .
j_call: TRBJ2-1
clone_size: once
v_call: TRBV6-2/TRBV6-3
cdr3_aa: CASIRPGINEQFF
cdr3_nt: TGTGCCAGCATTCGACCGGGAATCAATGAGCAGTTCTTC

d_call: .
j_call: TRBJ2-7
clone_size: .
v_call: TRBV10-3
cdr3_aa: CAISDSAYSYEQYF
cdr3_nt: TGTGCCATCAGTGATTCAGCGTACTCCTACGAGCAGTACTTC

d_call: .
j_call: TRBJ2-3
clone_size: .
v_call: TRBV4-3
cdr3_aa: CASSQEGGADTQYF
cdr3_nt: TGCGCCAGCAGCCAAGAAGGGGGAGCAGATACGCAGTATTTT

d_call: .
j_call: TRBJ2-6
clone_size: few
v_call: TRBV9
cdr3_aa: CASSVSPSVEANVLTF
cdr3_nt: TGTGCCAGCAGCGTTTCCCCTTCCGTGGAGGCCAACGTCCTGACTTTC

d_call: .
j_call: TRBJ2-3
clone_size: many
v_call: TRBV20-1
cdr3_aa: CSARDRSGNTDTQYF
cdr3_nt: TGCAGTGCTAGAGATCGGAGCGGAAACACAGATACGCAGTATTTT

d_call: TRBD1
j_call: TRBJ2-2
clone_size: many
v_call: TRBV6-4
cdr3_aa: CASSRTGAGELFF
cdr3_nt: TGTGCCAGCAGTCGGACAGGGGCCGGGGAGCTGTTTTTT

d_call: .
j_call: TRBJ1-6
clone_size: .
v_call: TRBV7-2
cdr3_aa: CASSLRDRSSPLHF
cdr3_nt: TGTGCCAGCAGCTTACGTGACAGGTCTTCACCCCTCCACTTT

d_call: .
j_call: TRBJ2-1
clone_size: .
v_call: TRBV10-1
cdr3_aa: CASRDRNGPGNEQFF
cdr3_nt: TGCGCCAGCAGGGACAGAAACGGCCCTGGGAATGAGCAGTTCTTC

d_call: .
j_call: TRBJ2-1
clone_size: .
v_call: TRBV7-9
cdr3_aa: CASSSTYSLESYNEQFF
cdr3_nt: TGTGCCAGCAGCTCAACCTACAGCTTAGAATCTTACAATGAGCAGTTCTTC

d_call: TRBD2
j_call: TRBJ2-4
clone_size: few
v_call: TRBV6-2/TRBV6-3
cdr3_aa: CASIPGTSKNIQYF
cdr3_nt: TGTGCCAGCATCCCCGGGACTAGCAAAAACATTCAGTACTTC

d_call: .
j_call: TRBJ2-5
clone_size: .
v_call: TRBV12-3/TRBV12-4
cdr3_aa: CASTPVGAETQYF
cdr3_nt: TGTGCCAGCACCCCCGTGGGGGCAGAGACCCAGTACTTC

d_call: .
j_call: TRBJ2-7
clone_size: .
v_call: TRBV10-2
cdr3_aa: CASKRWANKTYEQYF
cdr3_nt: TGCGCCAGCAAAAGGTGGGCTAACAAAACCTACGAGCAGTACTTC

d_call: .
j_call: TRBJ2-5
clone_size: many
v_call: TRBV21-1
cdr3_aa: CASSKVETQYF
cdr3_nt: TGTGCCAGCAGCAAAGTGGAGACCCAGTACTTC

d_call: .
j_call: TRBJ2-7
clone_size: few
v_call: TRBV29-1
cdr3_aa: CSVGETSYEQYF
cdr3_nt: TGCAGCGTTGGGGAAACCTCCTACGAGCAGTACTTC

d_call: .
j_call: TRBJ2-7
clone_size: few
v_call: TRBV5-5
cdr3_aa: CASSTDVNEQYF
cdr3_nt: TGTGCCAGCAGCACGGACGTCAACGAGCAGTACTTC

d_call: .
j_call: TRBJ2-1
clone_size: few
v_call: TRBV5-1
cdr3_aa: CASSLAQRAWNEQFF
cdr3_nt: TGCGCCAGCAGCTTGGCTCAAAGGGCTTGGAATGAGCAGTTCTTC

d_call: .
j_call: TRBJ2-2
clone_size: .
v_call: TRBV18
cdr3_aa: CASSPPLDTGELFF
cdr3_nt: TGTGCCAGCTCACCCCCCCTAGACACCGGGGAGCTGTTTTTT

d_call: TRBD1
j_call: TRBJ1-4
clone_size: .
v_call: TRBV7-9
cdr3_aa: CASSAGDRVAEKLFF
cdr3_nt: TGTGCCAGCAGCGCGGGGGACAGGGTGGCAGAAAAACTGTTTTTT

d_call: TRBD2
j_call: TRBJ2-1
clone_size: many
v_call: TRBV12-3/TRBV12-4
cdr3_aa: CASSHPGGEQFF
cdr3_nt: TGTGCCAGCAGTCACCCGGGGGGGGAGCAGTTCTTC

d_call: .
j_call: TRBJ2-3
clone_size: few
v_call: TRBV4-2
cdr3_aa: CASSQLQRISTDTQYF
cdr3_nt: TGTGCCAGCAGCCAACTTCAGCGGATTAGCACAGATACGCAGTATTTT

d_call: .
j_call: TRBJ1-1
clone_size: .
v_call: TRBV12-3/TRBV12-4
cdr3_aa: CASTLRWEMNTEAFF
cdr3_nt: TGTGCCAGCACACTCCGGTGGGAGATGAACACTGAAGCTTTCTTT

d_call: TRBD1
j_call: TRBJ1-5
clone_size: few
v_call: TRBV4-3
cdr3_aa: CASSQAWTGGNQPQHF
cdr3_nt: TGCGCCAGCAGCCAAGCGTGGACAGGGGGCAATCAGCCCCAGCATTTT

d_call: .
j_call: TRBJ1-5
clone_size: few
v_call: TRBV3-1
cdr3_aa: CASSPDDNQPQHF
cdr3_nt: TGTGCCAGCAGCCCCGATGACAATCAGCCCCAGCATTTT

d_call: TRBD2
j_call: TRBJ2-7
clone_size: .
v_call: TRBV29-1
cdr3_aa: CSARVTSGTYEQYF
cdr3_nt: TGCAGCGCTCGCGTGACTAGCGGCACTTACGAGCAGTACTTC

d_call: .
j_call: TRBJ1-6
clone_size: .
v_call: TRBV7-9
cdr3_aa: CASSLDRARDSPLHF
cdr3_nt: TGTGCCAGCAGCTTAGATCGGGCGCGAGATTCACCCCTCCACTTT

d_call: .
j_call: TRBJ2-5
clone_size: .
v_call: TRBV21-1
cdr3_aa: CASSKGNRDLETQYF
cdr3_nt: TGTGCCAGCAGCAAAGGCAACCGGGACTTAGAGACCCAGTACTTC

d_call: TRBD2
j_call: TRBJ2-7
clone_size: .
v_call: TRBV20-1
cdr3_aa: CSARKGGLALSYEQYF
cdr3_nt: TGCAGTGCTAGGAAGGGAGGGCTAGCTTTGTCGTACGAGCAGTACTTC

d_call: .
j_call: TRBJ2-2
clone_size: .
v_call: TRBV28
cdr3_aa: CASSPSSGSAGELFF
cdr3_nt: TGTGCCAGCAGTCCATCTAGTGGATCAGCCGGGGAGCTGTTTTTT

d_call: .
j_call: TRBJ2-6
clone_size: .
v_call: TRBV7-2
cdr3_aa: CASSLYRRPSGANVLTF
cdr3_nt: TGTGCCAGCAGCTTATATAGACGGCCCTCTGGGGCCAACGTCCTGACTTTC

d_call: .
j_call: TRBJ2-3
clone_size: few
v_call: TRBV12-3/TRBV12-4
cdr3_aa: CASSSAAASTDTQYF
cdr3_nt: TGTGCCAGCAGTTCTGCAGCGGCTAGCACAGATACGCAGTATTTT

d_call: .
j_call: TRBJ2-5
clone_size: few
v_call: TRBV20-1
cdr3_aa: CSARISQETQYF
cdr3_nt: TGCAGTGCCCGGATCTCACAAGAGACCCAGTACTTC

d_call: TRBD2
j_call: TRBJ2-7
clone_size: many
v_call: TRBV5-1
cdr3_aa: CASSPNPSGSSYEQYF
cdr3_nt: TGCGCCAGCAGCCCGAACCCTAGCGGGAGCAGTTACGAGCAGTACTTC

d_call: .
j_call: TRBJ2-1
clone_size: few
v_call: TRBV29-1
cdr3_aa: CSVGGEAFF
cdr3_nt: TGCAGCGTTGGGGGGGAGGCGTTCTTC

d_call: .
j_call: TRBJ2-1
clone_size: few
v_call: TRBV24-1
cdr3_aa: CATSDSTRGTAYNEQFF
cdr3_nt: TGTGCCACCAGTGATTCTACTAGGGGAACTGCCTACAATGAGCAGTTCTTC

d_call: TRBD2
j_call: TRBJ2-1
clone_size: .
v_call: TRBV4-3
cdr3_aa: CASSRGTSGSKSSVEQFF
cdr3_nt: TGCGCCAGCAGCCGGGGAACTAGCGGGAGTAAGTCGTCAGTTGAGCAGTTCTTC

d_call: .
j_call: TRBJ1-4
clone_size: many
v_call: TRBV25-1
cdr3_aa: CASSEGGAPEKLFF
cdr3_nt: TGTGCCAGCAGTGAAGGGGGGGCGCCTGAAAAACTGTTTTTT

d_call: TRBD2
j_call: TRBJ2-1
clone_size: .
v_call: TRBV20-1
cdr3_aa: CSARDHLTSGAVNEQFF
cdr3_nt: TGCAGTGCTAGAGATCATTTGACTAGCGGGGCGGTCAATGAGCAGTTCTTC

d_call: .
j_call: TRBJ1-4
clone_size: few
v_call: TRBV7-6
cdr3_aa: CASSLANGMGEKLFF
cdr3_nt: TGTGCCAGCAGCTTAGCCAATGGGATGGGAGAAAAACTGTTTTTT

d_call: TRBD2
j_call: TRBJ2-5
clone_size: many
v_call: TRBV7-2
cdr3_aa: CASSLGLAGRQETQYF
cdr3_nt: TGTGCCAGCAGCTTGGGGCTAGCGGGTCGCCAAGAGACCCAGTACTTC